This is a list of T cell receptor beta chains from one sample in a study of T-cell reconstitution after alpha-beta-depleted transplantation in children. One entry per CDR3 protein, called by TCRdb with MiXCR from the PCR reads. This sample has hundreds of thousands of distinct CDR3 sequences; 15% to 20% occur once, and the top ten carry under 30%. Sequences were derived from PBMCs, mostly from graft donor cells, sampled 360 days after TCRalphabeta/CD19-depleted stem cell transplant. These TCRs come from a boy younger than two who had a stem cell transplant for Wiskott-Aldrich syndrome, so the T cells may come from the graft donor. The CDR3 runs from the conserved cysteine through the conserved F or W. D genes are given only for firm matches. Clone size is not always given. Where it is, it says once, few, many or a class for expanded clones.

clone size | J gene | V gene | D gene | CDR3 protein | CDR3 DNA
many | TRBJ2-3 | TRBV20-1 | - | CSASGDTDTQYF | TGCAGTGCTAGCGGGGACACAGATACGCAGTATTTT
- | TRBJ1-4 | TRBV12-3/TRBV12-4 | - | CASSYHSFKEKLFF | TGTGCCAGCAGTTACCACAGCTTCAAAGAAAAACTGTTTTTT
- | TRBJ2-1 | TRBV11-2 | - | CASSRPGKSYNEQFF | TGTGCCAGCAGCCGTCCCGGGAAGTCCTACAATGAGCAGTTCTTC
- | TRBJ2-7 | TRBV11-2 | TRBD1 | CASSLNSGTGWPPRTYEQYF | TGTGCCAGCAGCTTAAACTCCGGGACAGGGTGGCCCCCCCGGACCTACGAGCAGTACTTC
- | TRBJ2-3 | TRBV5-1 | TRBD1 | CASSRHRGNTDTQYF | TGCGCCAGCAGCCGTCACAGGGGGAACACAGATACGCAGTATTTT
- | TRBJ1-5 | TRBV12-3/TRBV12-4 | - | CASSLSESQPQHF | TGTGCCAGCAGTTTGAGTGAGTCTCAGCCCCAGCATTTT
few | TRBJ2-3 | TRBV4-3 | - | CASSRGVAESSTDTQYF | TGCGCCAGCAGCAGGGGGGTAGCGGAGTCTAGCACAGATACGCAGTATTTT
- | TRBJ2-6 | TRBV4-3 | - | CASSQDSRDRSGANVLTF | TGCGCCAGCAGCCAAGATAGCAGGGACCGCTCTGGGGCCAACGTCCTGACTTTC
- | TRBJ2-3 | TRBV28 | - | CASSLGFLKVAGITQYF | TGTGCCAGCAGTTTAGGGTTTCTCAAGGTGGCGGGGATAACGCAGTATTTT
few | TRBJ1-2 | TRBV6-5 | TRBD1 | CASRSGGDGYTF | TGTGCCAGCAGGTCAGGGGGGGATGGCTACACCTTC
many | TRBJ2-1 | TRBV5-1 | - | CASSLSHPGSSYNEQFF | TGCGCCAGCAGCTTGAGCCATCCGGGGAGCTCCTACAATGAGCAGTTCTTC
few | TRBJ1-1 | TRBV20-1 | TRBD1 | CSANRGRAFF | TGCAGTGCTAACAGGGGGCGAGCTTTCTTT
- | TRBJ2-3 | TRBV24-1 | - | CATSDLREALGDTQYF | TGTGCCACCAGTGATTTGCGTGAGGCCCTCGGAGATACGCAGTATTTT
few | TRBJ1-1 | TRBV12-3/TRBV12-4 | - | CASRGDPSTEAFF | TGTGCCAGCAGGGGGGACCCGAGCACTGAAGCTTTCTTT
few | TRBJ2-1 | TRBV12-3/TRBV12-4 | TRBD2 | CASSQLAATYNEQFF | TGTGCCAGCAGCCAACTAGCGGCTACCTACAATGAGCAGTTCTTC
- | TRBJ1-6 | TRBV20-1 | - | CSARVSVHNSPLHF | TGCAGTGCTAGAGTATCTGTCCATAATTCACCCCTCCACTTT
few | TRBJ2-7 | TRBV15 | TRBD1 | CATSRFYPGQRNEQYF | TGTGCCACCAGCAGATTTTACCCGGGACAGAGAAACGAGCAGTACTTC
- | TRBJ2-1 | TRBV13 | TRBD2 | CASSLSLAGDWEQFF | TGTGCCAGCAGCTTATCACTAGCGGGAGACTGGGAGCAGTTCTTC
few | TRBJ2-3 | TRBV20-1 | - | CSAPNPTRFTGTQYF | TGCAGTGCACCGAACCCGACTAGGTTTACGGGTACGCAGTATTTT
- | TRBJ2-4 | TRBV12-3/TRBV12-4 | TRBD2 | CASSFLPTSGQNIQYF | TGTGCCAGCAGTTTTCTCCCGACTAGCGGACAAAACATTCAGTACTTC
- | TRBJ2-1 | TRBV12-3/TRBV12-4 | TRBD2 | CALSLRGGRGGLWNEQFF | TGTGCCCTCAGTTTAAGGGGTGGACGGGGGGGCCTGTGGAATGAGCAGTTCTTC
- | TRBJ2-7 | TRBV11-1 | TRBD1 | CASSPDWDRGHKATYEQYF | TGTGCCAGCAGCCCCGACTGGGACAGGGGGCATAAGGCGACCTACGAGCAGTACTTC
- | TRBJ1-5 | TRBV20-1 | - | CSAGRGGISKPQHF | TGCAGTGCGGGCAGGGGAGGCATTAGCAAGCCCCAGCATTTT
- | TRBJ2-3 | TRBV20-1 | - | CSARGPWTAGTDTQYF | TGCAGTGCTAGAGGCCCCTGGACAGCAGGCACAGATACGCAGTATTTT
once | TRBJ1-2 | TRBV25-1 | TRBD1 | CASSWDSRYGYTF | TGTGCCAGCAGTTGGGACAGCCGCTATGGCTACACCTTC
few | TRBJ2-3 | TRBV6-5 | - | CASSYSIGGGSTDTQYF | TGTGCCAGCAGTTACTCGATAGGAGGAGGGAGCACAGATACGCAGTATTTT
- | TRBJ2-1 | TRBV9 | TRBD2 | CASSPRAGVNNEQFF | TGTGCCAGCAGCCCCCGAGCGGGAGTGAACAATGAGCAGTTCTTC
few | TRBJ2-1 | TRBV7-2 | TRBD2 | CASSLPSGRASNEQFF | TGTGCCAGCAGTCTTCCTAGCGGGAGGGCCTCAAATGAGCAGTTCTTC
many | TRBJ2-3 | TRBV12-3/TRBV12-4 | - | CASSLGGGTSTDTQYF | TGTGCCAGCAGTTTAGGGGGCGGGACATCCACAGATACGCAGTATTTT
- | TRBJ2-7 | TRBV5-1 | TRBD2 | CASSPGLANSYEQYF | TGCGCCAGCAGCCCCGGACTAGCGAATTCCTACGAGCAGTACTTC
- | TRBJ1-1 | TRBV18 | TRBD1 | CASSPWDRVGTEAFF | TGTGCCAGCTCACCATGGGACAGGGTGGGCACTGAAGCTTTCTTT
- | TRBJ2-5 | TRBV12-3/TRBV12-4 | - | CASSSTSLQETQYF | TGTGCCAGCAGTTCCACTAGTTTGCAAGAGACCCAGTACTTC
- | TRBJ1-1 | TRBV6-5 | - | CASSYGWAGTEAFF | TGTGCCAGCAGTTACGGCTGGGCTGGCACTGAAGCTTTCTTT
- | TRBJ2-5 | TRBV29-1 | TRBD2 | CSVASGGQETQYF | TGCAGCGTCGCTAGCGGGGGACAAGAGACCCAGTACTTC
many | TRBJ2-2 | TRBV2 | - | CASSEAGELFF | TGTGCCAGCAGTGAAGCAGGGGAGCTGTTTTTT
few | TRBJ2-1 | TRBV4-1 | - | CASSQDWLRSYNEQFF | TGCGCCAGCAGCCAAGATTGGTTGAGGTCCTACAATGAGCAGTTCTTC
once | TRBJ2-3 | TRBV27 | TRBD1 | CASCATGRGPDTQYF | TGTGCCAGCTGCGCGACAGGGAGAGGTCCAGATACGCAGTATTTT
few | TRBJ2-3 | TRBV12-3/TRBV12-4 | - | CASSPRLDSTDTQYF | TGTGCCAGCAGTCCTCGGTTGGATAGCACAGATACGCAGTATTTT
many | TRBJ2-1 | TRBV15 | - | CATSRDRVSYNEQFF | TGTGCCACCAGCAGAGACAGGGTCTCGTACAATGAGCAGTTCTTC